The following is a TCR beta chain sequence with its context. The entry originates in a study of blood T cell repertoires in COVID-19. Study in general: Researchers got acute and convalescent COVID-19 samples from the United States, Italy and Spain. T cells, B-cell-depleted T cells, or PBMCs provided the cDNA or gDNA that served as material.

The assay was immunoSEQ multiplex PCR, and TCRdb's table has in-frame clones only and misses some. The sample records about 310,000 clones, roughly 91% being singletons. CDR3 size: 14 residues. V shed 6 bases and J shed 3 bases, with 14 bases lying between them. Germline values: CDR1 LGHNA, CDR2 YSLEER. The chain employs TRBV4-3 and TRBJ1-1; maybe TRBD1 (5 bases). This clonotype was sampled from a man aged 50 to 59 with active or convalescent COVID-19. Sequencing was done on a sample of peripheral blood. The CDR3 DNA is TGCGCCAGCAGTAAATCCGGAGGGGACACTGAAGCTTTCTTT. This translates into CASSKSGGDTEAFF.